This T cell receptor (beta chain) is drawn from a study of CD8 T cells in Susac syndrome. General study results and limits: Acknowledgment was made by the study that its TCR sequencing and HLA analysis involved a relatively small number of individuals.

This CDR3 comprises 15 residues. With regard to this clonotype: Its antigen is undetermined.

Random-hexamer reverse transcription was applied to 0.5 to 1 ug RNA. Multiplex PCR with immunoSEQ amplified the TCR beta CDR3 across 54 Vbeta and 13 Jbeta. MiXCR, applied by TCRdb to the immunoSEQ multiplex PCR reads, yields one record per CDR3 protein. The profile covers 150,000 or so distinct CDR3 sequences, with approximately 95% appearing a single time and 0.075% to 0.095% taken by the ten largest. While CD8+ and CD4+ T cells were isolated negatively, TEMRA cells were enriched by FACS. Sequences were obtained from CD4+ T cells from PBMCs. The chain links TRBV21-1 to TRBJ2-3. TRBV21-1 represents a pseudogene. This sequence was found in a human donor with multiple sclerosis. The chain's CDR3 is CASSRRTKSTDTQYF. CDR3 coding DNA: TGTGCCAGCAGCCGACGGACCAAAAGCACAGATACGCAGTATTTT.